A selection of T cell receptor beta chains follows, all from one sample in a study of human T cells and chemical hapten exposure. MiXCR, applied by TCRdb to the RACE reads, yields one record per CDR3 protein. The sample carries roughly 130,000 distinct CDR3 sequences, about 9.4% recorded once. Specimen: whole blood. Source of these receptors: a male donor in good health. Some clones in this sample may be carry-over from other donors' samples. CDR3s leave out the opening cysteine and the closing phenylalanine or tryptophan. A D gene is named only where the DNA matches it firmly.

D: -
V: TRBV28
CDR3: ASRLNRVTSYEQY

D: TRBD1
V: TRBV27
CDR3: ASSLSGDRGNTEAF

D: TRBD2
V: TRBV20-1
CDR3: SAPKQTGTSGAREQF

D: TRBD1
V: TRBV20-1
CDR3: SARAGTGNYGYT

D: -
V: TRBV20-1
CDR3: SARDGRGETQY

D: TRBD2
V: TRBV12-3/TRBV12-4
CDR3: ASNSGTSGGEDTQY

D: -
V: TRBV5-1
CDR3: ASSLGLDYNEQF

D: TRBD1
V: TRBV25-1
CDR3: ASSLQIDRGKETQY

D: -
V: TRBV6-6
CDR3: ASSYRGREAF

D: -
V: TRBV12-3/TRBV12-4
CDR3: ASSFKLGGANQETQY

D: -
V: TRBV4-1
CDR3: ASSHKGGLNQPQH

D: -
V: TRBV10-3
CDR3: AISETLGPQY

D: TRBD1
V: TRBV10-2
CDR3: ASRDRGEPQH

D: -
V: TRBV12-3/TRBV12-4
CDR3: ASSYRTVNTEAF

D: TRBD1
V: TRBV12-3/TRBV12-4
CDR3: ASSGPGTAAKKTQY

D: -
V: TRBV6-6
CDR3: ASSYGGDASPLH

D: -
V: TRBV6-2/TRBV6-3
CDR3: ASSYQPNTEAF

D: TRBD1
V: TRBV15
CDR3: ATSRGGQGTTDTQY

D: -
V: TRBV2
CDR3: ASSEASRLETQY

D: TRBD1
V: TRBV10-3
CDR3: AIKNRDRGDTEAF

D: TRBD1
V: TRBV27
CDR3: ASSKNRDRRGNEKLF

D: TRBD1
V: TRBV19
CDR3: ASSISQGQGRGYT

D: TRBD1
V: TRBV5-1
CDR3: ASSLTGVIYEQY

D: TRBD1
V: TRBV20-1
CDR3: SARPPDRGYGYT

D: -
V: TRBV11-2
CDR3: ASSFGLQETQY